A selection of T cell receptor beta chains follows, all from one sample in a study of cytomegalovirus exposure and HLA in healthy donors. Libraries were prepared by immunoSEQ multiplex PCR; TCRdb keeps only in-frame clonotypes and omits some of them. The data contain approximately 220,000 clones, about four fifths of them singletons. The sequenced sample was PBMCs. The source is a man aged 30-40 years in good health and CMV-seronegative. CDR3s include the opening cysteine and the closing phenylalanine or tryptophan. A D gene is named only where the DNA matches it firmly. A clone size is listed for some rows: how often the clone was seen (once, few, many), or a class if it is expanded.

TRBJ1-1 NA TRBV29-1 NA 13 TGCAGCGTTGAACAGGGTCTGAACACTGAAGCTTTCTTT CSVEQGLNTEAFF
TRBJ2-1 few TRBV5-1 TRBD1 16 TGCGCCAGCAGCTGGGGAGTCGGACAGGGGTACAATGAGCAGTTCTTC CASSWGVGQGYNEQFF
TRBJ2-3 once TRBV27 TRBD1 15 TGTGCCAGCAGTGCCGGGACAGGGGTGTCAGATACGCAGTATTTT CASSAGTGVSDTQYF
TRBJ1-2 NA TRBV20-1 TRBD1 10 TGCAGTGCCCCAGGGGGTGGCTACACCTTC CSAPGGGYTF
TRBJ2-1 NA TRBV5-1 TRBD2 20 TGCGCCAGCAGCTTGGCCGTGGGGACTAGCGGGGCTCGTCCTTACAATGAGCAGTTCTTC CASSLAVGTSGARPYNEQFF
TRBJ2-3 NA TRBV28 NA 13 TGTGCCAGCAGTAAATACAGGGCAGATACGCAGTATTTT CASSKYRADTQYF
TRBJ2-1 few TRBV29-1 TRBD2 15 TGCAGCGTCCTCCGTAGACTAGCGGGTCGAAATGAGCAGTTCTTC CSVLRRLAGRNEQFF
TRBJ1-1 NA TRBV27 NA 13 TGTGCCAGCAGTTTATACGGGAACACTGAAGCTTTCTTT CASSLYGNTEAFF
TRBJ1-1 few TRBV7-9 NA 14 TGTGCCAGCACCTCCCGGTCACCGAACACTGAAGCTTTCTTT CASTSRSPNTEAFF
TRBJ1-1 few TRBV10-3 NA 13 TGTGCCATCAGTTCCGACAGAAACACTGAAGCTTTCTTT CAISSDRNTEAFF
TRBJ2-3 once TRBV28 TRBD2 12 TGTGCCGTCAGCGGGGGGCAGGGTACGCAGTATTTT CAVSGGQGTQYF